Shown below are 9 T cell receptor beta chains from a single sample sequenced in a study of T cell responses to AZD1222 COVID-19 vaccine. Method: immunoSEQ multiplex PCR; TCRdb's copy keeps in-frame clones and lacks some. This table has under 200,000 clones, 92% appearing once. Sequenced material: peripheral blood, taken on day 0 of MenACWY control vaccination. The receptors were sampled from an adult in good health.

The chain has TRBV7-9 and TRBJ2-3; D unresolved. V lost 1 base and J 0 bases, leaving 2 bases between the germline ends. This CDR3 spans 13 amino acids. Germline V gives CDR1 SEHNR, CDR2 FQNEAQ (reference sequence). CDR3 nucleotide sequence: TGTGCCAGCAGCTTAGACAGCACAGATACGCAGTATTTT. It is translated as CASSLDSTDTQYF.

This clone has a handful of counts. The chain combines TRBV7-9 with TRBJ1-1; tentatively, D is TRBD1 (6 bases). The germline V and J ends were trimmed by 5 bases and 0 bases, with 13 bases remaining between them. This CDR3 contains 15 residues. Germline-derived CDR1 and CDR2 are SEHNR and FQNEAQ (reference sequence). The chain's CDR3 is CASSPHRDMNTEAFF. The CDR3 DNA follows: TGTGCCAGCAGCCCCCACAGGGACATGAACACTGAAGCTTTCTTT.

The gene calls are TRBV4-2 and TRBJ2-1; TRBD1 aligns across 7 bases. The CDR3 loop spans 15 amino acids. Trimming cost V 4 bases and J 3 bases; bases outside gene matches: 6. In germline, CDR1 is LGHNA, CDR2 YNFKEQ. The CDR3 reads CASSLPGTDYNEQFF. CDR3 nucleotide sequence: TGTGCCAGCAGCCTACCAGGGACAGACTACAATGAGCAGTTCTTC.

The chain recombines TRBV27 with TRBJ1-1; D ambiguous. This CDR3 has 13 amino acids. The germline gives CDR1 MNHEY, CDR2 SMNVEV (reference sequence). V was cut by 11 bases and J by 6 bases, with 19 bases left in between. CDR3 DNA sequence: TGTGCCTCTACTAAGGGAGCCGAGGCTGAAGCTTTCTTT. It is translated as CASTKGAEAEAFF.

The V gene is TRBV5-1, the J gene TRBJ2-1; 8 positions match TRBD2. From germline, CDR1 is SGHRS and CDR2 YFSETQ. After removal of 2 bases from V and 7 bases from J, the junction contained 8 bases not matched to a gene. CDR3 length: 15 residues. The CDR3 loop reads CASSLSAGESNEQFF. The CDR3 coding sequence is TGCGCCAGCAGCTTATCAGCGGGAGAAAGTAATGAGCAGTTCTTC. Filled out from reference TRBV5-1 and TRBJ2-1, the complete variable domain reads KAGVTQTPRYLIKTRGQQVTLSCSPISGHRSVSWYQQTPGQGLQFLFEYFSETQRNKGNFPGRFSGRQFSNSRSEMNVSTLELGDSALYLCASSLSAGESNEQFFGPGTRLTVL.

The sample holds one count of this clone. The J gene is TRBJ2-5, the V gene TRBV7-2, with D possibly TRBD2 on 6 matching bases. Germline values: CDR1 SGHTA, CDR2 FQGNSA. There are 15 residues in the CDR3. Between the trimmed V and J ends, which lost 1 base and 5 bases, there was a span of 14 bases. The CDR3 region is CASSLVGGSGETQYF. In nucleotides, the CDR3 is TGTGCCAGCAGCTTAGTCGGGGGAAGTGGGGAGACCCAGTACTTC.

The chain is built from TRBV10-3 and TRBJ1-1; D is uncertain. Trimming removed 0 bases at V and 5 bases at J, with 7 bases between. Germline-derived CDR1 and CDR2 are ENHRY and SYGVKD. CDR3 length: 13 residues. CDR3 region: CAISESRQTEAFF. The CDR3 nucleotides read TGTGCCATCAGTGAGTCCCGGCAAACTGAAGCTTTCTTT.

The gene calls are TRBV3-1 (or the pseudogene TRBV3-2) and TRBJ2-2, with 7 bases lining up with TRBD2. Germline V lookup: CDR1 LGHDT, CDR2 YNNKEL (reference sequence). The CDR3 runs 17 residues. Unmatched junction bases numbered 8, after V lost 4 bases and J lost 0 bases. The DNA of the CDR3 is TGTGCCAGCAGCCGCAAGGTTGCGGGGGCGAACACCGGGGAGCTGTTTTTT. Translation gives CASSRKVAGANTGELFF.

This clone was recorded only once. The rearrangement joins TRBV10-2 to TRBJ2-2; D is undetermined. V shed 8 bases and J shed 4 bases, with 8 bases lying between them. Germline V gene sequence: CDR1 WSHSY, CDR2 SAAADI. The CDR3 is 12 residues long. The CDR3 DNA reads as TGCGCCAGCGGCCTTACCACCGGGGAGCTGTTTTTT. This translates into CASGLTTGELFF.